The 11 T cell receptor beta chains given below trace back to one sample, sequenced in a study of blood T cells in healthy people across ages. Sample-barcoded 5' priming and a J-beta primer mix drove a second PCR of about 6 to 12 cycles. Via MiXCR, TCRdb re-called the 5' RACE reads, giving one row per CDR3 protein. Of 450,000 to 600,000 distinct CDR3 sequences listed, approximately 26% are singletons. Another study also made use of these data, one on T cells of mothers and their children.

Sequencing used blood. All receptors derive from a boy younger than 10 in good health.

This clonotype was counted only a few times. The chain uses TRBV4-2 and TRBJ2-5; D is ambiguous. The V end was cut by 1 base, the J end by 2 bases, with 11 bases between. The CDR3 spans 15 residues. Germline V CDR1 and CDR2: LGHNA, YNFKEQ. The CDR3 nucleotides are TGTGCCAGCAGCCAAGCTGGACGCCAACAAGAGACCCAGTACTTC. It yields the protein CASSQAGRQQETQYF.

This chain connects TRBV10-3 to TRBJ2-5; no firm D call. V shed 0 bases and J shed 4 bases, with 9 bases lying between them. This CDR3 region has 14 residues. Germline assignment: CDR1 ENHRY and CDR2 SYGVKD. Written as DNA, the CDR3 is TGTGCCATCAGTGAGTCGGTAGGGCGAGAGACCCAGTACTTC. It is translated as CAISESVGRETQYF.

This clonotype occurred a few times. The genes are TRBV10-3 and TRBJ2-7; 7 nucleotides match TRBD1. Germline trimming cut 8 bases from V and 2 bases from J; bases unmatched to any gene: 3. Per germline, CDR1 ENHRY and CDR2 SYGVKD. This CDR3 is built from 12 residues. CDR3 nucleotide sequence: TGTGCCATCCGCGACAGGGCCTACGAGCAGTACTTC. This translates into CAIRDRAYEQYF.

This clonotype was seen more than once but under ten times. The rearrangement links TRBV10-3 to TRBJ1-2; possibly TRBD1 for D (5 bases). CDR1 is ENHRY and CDR2 is SYGVKD in the germline V gene. Deletions cut 3 bases from V and 2 bases from J, with 13 bases between. The CDR3 sequence is 15 residues long. This chain's CDR3 is CAISDQDTPNYGYTF. CDR3 bases: TGTGCCATCAGTGATCAGGACACCCCCAACTATGGCTACACCTTC.

This clonotype was counted a few times. The V call is TRBV30, the J call TRBJ2-5; tentative D call: TRBD1 (6 bases). The DNA end lines up better with TRBJ2-1; the J call may be wrong. Germline V gene lookup returns CDR1 GTSNPN and CDR2 SVGIG (reference sequence). The CDR3 sequence is 12 residues long. The DNA of the CDR3 is TGTGCCTGGAGTCGCTCCGGGACAGAGCAGTTCTTC. Translating it yields CAWSRSGTEQFF.

This clonotype was seen repeatedly, ten times or more. V is TRBV7-6 and J is TRBJ1-2, with 8 bases fitting TRBD1. Per the germline V gene, CDR1 is SGHVS and CDR2 is FNYEAQ. V lost 5 bases to trimming and J lost 3 bases; unmatched junction nucleotides: 5. This CDR3 is built from 14 residues. The DNA of the CDR3 is TGTGCCAGCAGCCCAGGACAGGGCCACTATGGCTACACCTTC. Translation: CASSPGQGHYGYTF.

V usage is TRBV7-9 and J usage is TRBJ2-3, with D perhaps matching TRBD2 (6 bases). From germline, CDR1 is SEHNR and CDR2 FQNEAQ (reference sequence). Trimming took 0 bases from V and 6 from J, leaving 13 bases between them. The length of the CDR3 is 15 residues. For the CDR3, the DNA is TGTGCCAGCAGCTTAGCCCATACTAGCCCCGATACGCAGTATTTT. It encodes CASSLAHTSPDTQYF.

This clonotype was seen a handful of times. The chain combines TRBV20-1 with TRBJ1-5, with 10 bases that match TRBD1. Germline CDR1 is DFQATT and CDR2 is SNEGSKA (reference sequence). The CDR3 length is 16 residues. V lost 1 base to trimming and J lost 6 bases; unmatched junction nucleotides: 9. CDR3 sequence (DNA): TGCAGTGCTAGAGGCCTGGGACAGGGGAACGGTCAGCCCCAGCATTTT. This translates into CSARGLGQGNGQPQHF.

This clonotype was seen repeatedly, ten times or more. The CDR3 protein is CASSSGTSDGQETQYF. The CDR3 DNA reads TGTGCCAGCAGCTCCGGGACTAGCGATGGGCAAGAGACCCAGTACTTC. The chain combines TRBV11-2 with TRBJ2-5, with TRBD2 identical over 10 bases. With 4 bases clipped from V and 2 bases from J, the junction kept 7 bases outside the gene matches. The V gene's germline CDR1 is SGHAT and CDR2 FQNNGV. The CDR3 extends over 16 amino acids.

This clonotype was seen only a few times. The chain recombines TRBV12-3 or TRBV12-4 with TRBJ1-2; 8 bases align to TRBD1. Trimming cost V 2 bases and J 6 bases; bases outside gene matches: 8. The CDR3 contains 15 residues. In DNA, the CDR3 is TGTGCCAGCAGTTTAAGCCCTGGACAGGGTGATGGCTACACCTTC. Translated, it gives CASSLSPGQGDGYTF.

This clonotype was found a few times. This chain joins TRBV10-3 and TRBJ2-5; 10 bases agree with TRBD1. CDR1 and CDR2 from the germline V gene are ENHRY and SYGVKD. This CDR3 is 16 amino acids long. J lost 5 bases, V lost 0 bases, and 6 bases had no gene match. As DNA, the CDR3 is TGTGCCATCAGTGAGTCCCGACAGGGGGCCGGTGAGACCCAGTACTTC. Protein: CAISESRQGAGETQYF.